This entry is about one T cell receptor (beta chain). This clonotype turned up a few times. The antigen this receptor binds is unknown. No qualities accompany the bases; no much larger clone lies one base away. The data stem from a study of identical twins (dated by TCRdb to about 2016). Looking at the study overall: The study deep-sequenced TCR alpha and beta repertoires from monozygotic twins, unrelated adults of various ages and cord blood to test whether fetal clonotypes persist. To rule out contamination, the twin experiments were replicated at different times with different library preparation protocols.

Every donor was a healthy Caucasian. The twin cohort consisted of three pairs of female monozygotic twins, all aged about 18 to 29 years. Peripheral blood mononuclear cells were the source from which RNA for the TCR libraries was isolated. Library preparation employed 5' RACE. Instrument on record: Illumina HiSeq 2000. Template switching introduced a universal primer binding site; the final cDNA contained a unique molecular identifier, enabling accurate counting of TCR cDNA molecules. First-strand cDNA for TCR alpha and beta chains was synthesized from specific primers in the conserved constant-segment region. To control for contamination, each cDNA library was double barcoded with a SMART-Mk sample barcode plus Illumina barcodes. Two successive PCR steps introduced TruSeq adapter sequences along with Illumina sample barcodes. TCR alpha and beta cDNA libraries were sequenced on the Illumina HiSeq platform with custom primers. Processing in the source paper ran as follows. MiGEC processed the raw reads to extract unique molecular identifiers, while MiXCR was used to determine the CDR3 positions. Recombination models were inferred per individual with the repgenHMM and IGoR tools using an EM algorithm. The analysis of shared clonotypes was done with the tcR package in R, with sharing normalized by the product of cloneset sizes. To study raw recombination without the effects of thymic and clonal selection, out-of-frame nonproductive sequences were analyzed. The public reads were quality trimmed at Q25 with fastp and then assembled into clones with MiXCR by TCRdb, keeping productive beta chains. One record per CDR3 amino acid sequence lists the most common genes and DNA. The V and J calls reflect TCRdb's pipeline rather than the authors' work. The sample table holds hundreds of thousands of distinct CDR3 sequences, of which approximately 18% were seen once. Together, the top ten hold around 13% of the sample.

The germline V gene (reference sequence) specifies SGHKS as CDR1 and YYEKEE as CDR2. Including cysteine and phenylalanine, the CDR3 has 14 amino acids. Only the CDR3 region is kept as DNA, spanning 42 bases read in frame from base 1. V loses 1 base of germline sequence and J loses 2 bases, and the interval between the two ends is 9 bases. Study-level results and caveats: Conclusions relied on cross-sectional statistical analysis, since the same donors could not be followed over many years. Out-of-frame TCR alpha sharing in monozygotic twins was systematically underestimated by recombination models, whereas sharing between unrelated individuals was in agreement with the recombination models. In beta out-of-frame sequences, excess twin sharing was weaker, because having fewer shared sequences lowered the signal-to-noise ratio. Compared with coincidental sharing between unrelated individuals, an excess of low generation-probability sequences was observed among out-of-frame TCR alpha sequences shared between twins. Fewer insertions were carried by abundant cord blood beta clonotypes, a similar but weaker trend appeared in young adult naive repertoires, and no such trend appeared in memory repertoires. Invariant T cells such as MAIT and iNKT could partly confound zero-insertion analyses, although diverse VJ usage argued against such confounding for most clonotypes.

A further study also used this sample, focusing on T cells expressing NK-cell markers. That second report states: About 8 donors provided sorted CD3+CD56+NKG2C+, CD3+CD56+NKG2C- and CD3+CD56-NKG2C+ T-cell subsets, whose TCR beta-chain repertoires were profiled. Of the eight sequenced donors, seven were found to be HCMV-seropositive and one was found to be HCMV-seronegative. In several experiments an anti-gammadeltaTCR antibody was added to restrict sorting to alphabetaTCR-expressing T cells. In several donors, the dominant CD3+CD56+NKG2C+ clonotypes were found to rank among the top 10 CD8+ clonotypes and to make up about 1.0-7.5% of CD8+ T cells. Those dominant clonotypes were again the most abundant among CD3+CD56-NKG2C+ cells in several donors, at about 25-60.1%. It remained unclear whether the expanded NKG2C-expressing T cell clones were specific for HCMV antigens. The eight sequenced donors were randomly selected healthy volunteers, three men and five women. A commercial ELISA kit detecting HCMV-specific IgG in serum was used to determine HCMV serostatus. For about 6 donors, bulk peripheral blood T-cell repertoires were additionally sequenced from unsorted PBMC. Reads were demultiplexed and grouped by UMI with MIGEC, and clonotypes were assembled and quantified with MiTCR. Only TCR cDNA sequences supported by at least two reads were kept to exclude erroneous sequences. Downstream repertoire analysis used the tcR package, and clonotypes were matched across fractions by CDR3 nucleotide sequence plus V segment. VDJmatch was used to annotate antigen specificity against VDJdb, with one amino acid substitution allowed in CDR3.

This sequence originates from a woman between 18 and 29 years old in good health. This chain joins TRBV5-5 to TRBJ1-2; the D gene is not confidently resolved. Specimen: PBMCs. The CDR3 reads CASSLTAKNYGYTF. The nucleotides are TGTGCCAGCAGCTTGACAGCAAAGAACTATGGCTACACCTTC.